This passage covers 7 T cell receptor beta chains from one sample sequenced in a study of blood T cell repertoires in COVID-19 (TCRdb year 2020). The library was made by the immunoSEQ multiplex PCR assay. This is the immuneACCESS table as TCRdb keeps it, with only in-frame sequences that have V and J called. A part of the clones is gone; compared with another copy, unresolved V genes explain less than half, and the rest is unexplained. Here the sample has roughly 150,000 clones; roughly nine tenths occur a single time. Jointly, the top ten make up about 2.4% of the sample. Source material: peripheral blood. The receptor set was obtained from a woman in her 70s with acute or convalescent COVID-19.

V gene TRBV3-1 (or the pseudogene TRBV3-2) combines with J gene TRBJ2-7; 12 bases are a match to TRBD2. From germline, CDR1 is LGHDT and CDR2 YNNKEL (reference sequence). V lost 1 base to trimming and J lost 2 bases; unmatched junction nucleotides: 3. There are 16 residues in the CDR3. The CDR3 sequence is CASSQGSSGGAYEQYF. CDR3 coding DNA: TGTGCCAGCAGCCAAGGCTCTAGCGGGGGGGCCTACGAGCAGTACTTC.

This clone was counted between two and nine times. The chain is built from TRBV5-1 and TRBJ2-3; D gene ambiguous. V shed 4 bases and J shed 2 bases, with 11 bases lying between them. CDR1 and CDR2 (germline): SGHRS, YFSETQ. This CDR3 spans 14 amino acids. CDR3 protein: CASSGHSFTDTQYF. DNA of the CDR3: TGCGCCAGCAGCGGTCACTCCTTCACAGATACGCAGTATTTT.

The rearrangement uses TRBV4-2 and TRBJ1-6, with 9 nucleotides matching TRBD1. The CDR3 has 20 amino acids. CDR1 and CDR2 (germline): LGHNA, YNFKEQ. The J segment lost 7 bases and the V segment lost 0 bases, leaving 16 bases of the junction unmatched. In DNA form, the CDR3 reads TGTGCCAGCAGCCAAGATGGTTACAGGGGGCCGTATTCCCCAAATTCACCCCTCCACTTT. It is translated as CASSQDGYRGPYSPNSPLHF.

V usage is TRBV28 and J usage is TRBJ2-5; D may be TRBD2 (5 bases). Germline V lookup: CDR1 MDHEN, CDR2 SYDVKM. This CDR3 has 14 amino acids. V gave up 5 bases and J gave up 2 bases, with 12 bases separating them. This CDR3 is CASSPAGLQETQYF. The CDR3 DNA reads TGTGCCAGCAGTCCCGCGGGCCTTCAAGAGACCCAGTACTTC.

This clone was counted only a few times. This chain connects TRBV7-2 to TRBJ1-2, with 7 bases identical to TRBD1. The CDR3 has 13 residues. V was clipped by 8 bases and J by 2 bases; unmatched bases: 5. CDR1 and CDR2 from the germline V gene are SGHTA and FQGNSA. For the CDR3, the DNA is TGTGCCAGCTCTTCGGGACAGAACTATGGCTACACCTTC. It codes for CASSSGQNYGYTF.

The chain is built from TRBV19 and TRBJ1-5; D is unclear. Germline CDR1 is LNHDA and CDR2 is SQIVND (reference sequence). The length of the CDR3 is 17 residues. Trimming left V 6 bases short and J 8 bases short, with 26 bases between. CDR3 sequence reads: CASSRAEAEIVGKPQHF. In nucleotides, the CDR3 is TGTGCCAGTAGCCGGGCGGAGGCCGAAATCGTTGGGAAGCCCCAGCATTTT.

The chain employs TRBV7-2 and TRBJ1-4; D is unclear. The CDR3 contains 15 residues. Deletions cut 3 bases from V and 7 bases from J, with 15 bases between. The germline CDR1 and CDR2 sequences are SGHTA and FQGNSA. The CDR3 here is CASSFHGRVTEKLFF. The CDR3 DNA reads TGTGCCAGCAGCTTCCACGGGAGGGTTACTGAAAAACTGTTTTTT.